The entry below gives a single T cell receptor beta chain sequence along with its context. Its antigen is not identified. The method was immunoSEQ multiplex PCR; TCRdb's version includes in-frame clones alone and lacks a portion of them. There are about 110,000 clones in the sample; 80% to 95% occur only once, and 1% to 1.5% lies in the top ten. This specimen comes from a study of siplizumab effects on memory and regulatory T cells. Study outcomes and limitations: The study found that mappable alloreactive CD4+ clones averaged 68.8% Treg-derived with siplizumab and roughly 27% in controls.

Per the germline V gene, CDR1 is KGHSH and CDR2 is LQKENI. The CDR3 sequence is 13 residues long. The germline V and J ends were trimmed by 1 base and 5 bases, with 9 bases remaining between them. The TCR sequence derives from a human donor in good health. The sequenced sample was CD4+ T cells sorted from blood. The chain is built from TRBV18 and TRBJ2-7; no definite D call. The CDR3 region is CASSPQSLDEQYF. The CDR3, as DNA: TGTGCCAGCTCACCACAGTCCCTCGACGAGCAGTACTTC.